The 30 T cell receptor beta chains below come from one sample, sequenced in a study of blood T cells in healthy people across ages. The authors ran a second PCR of about 7 to 12 cycles using a sample-barcoded 5' primer and a J-beta primer mix. TCRdb called the 5' RACE reads again in MiXCR, with one record for every CDR3 protein. The top ten clones hold about 4.1% of a sample with roughly 1.5 million distinct CDR3 sequences, approximately 42% of them seen once. Input material: blood. These receptors originate from a woman between 18 and 29 years old in good health.

V gene TRBV6-2 or TRBV6-3 combines with J gene TRBJ1-5; D is uncertain. CDR1 is MNHEY and CDR2 is SVGEGT in the germline V gene. V was cut by 8 bases and J by 4 bases, with 12 bases left in between. This CDR3 spans 13 amino acids. For the CDR3, the DNA is TGTGCCAGCGGCGGGGATCCTAATCAGCCCCAGCATTTT. This sequence encodes CASGGDPNQPQHF.

The J gene is TRBJ2-5, the V gene TRBV24-1; D remains unclear. Germline CDR1 and CDR2: KGHDR and SFDVKD. The CDR3 covers 13 residues. Trimming removed 4 bases at V and 11 bases at J, with 16 bases between. CDR3 residues: CATSENGYNEQYF. CDR3 DNA sequence: TGTGCCACCAGTGAAAACGGCTACAATGAGCAGTACTTC.

This clonotype has only a few counts. The chain combines TRBV7-2 with TRBJ1-1; the D gene is possibly TRBD1 (6 bases). V gave up 8 bases and J gave up 4 bases, with 17 bases separating them. The germline V gene encodes CDR1 SGHTA and CDR2 FQGNSA. This CDR3 is built from 14 residues. This chain's CDR3 is CASEEGGWFTEAFF. The CDR3, as DNA: TGTGCCAGCGAGGAGGGGGGCTGGTTCACTGAAGCTTTCTTT.

The V and J genes are TRBV7-9 and TRBJ2-7; TRBD2 agrees at 12 bases. V trimming: 5 bases; J trimming: 0 bases; junction bases outside the gene matches: 8. The CDR3 extends over 17 amino acids. Germline lookup yields CDR1 SEHNR and CDR2 FQNEAQ (reference sequence). The CDR3 protein is CASSARTSGISSYEQYF. CDR3 coding DNA: TGTGCCAGCAGCGCGCGGACTAGCGGGATTAGCTCCTACGAGCAGTACTTC.

This clonotype appeared a few times. The CDR3: CASSPNRRQETQYF. For the CDR3, the DNA is TGCGCCAGCAGCCCGAACAGGAGACAAGAGACCCAGTACTTC. The rearrangement joins TRBV5-1 to TRBJ2-5, with a weak D call TRBD1 (5 bases). The germline V and J ends were trimmed by 4 bases and 2 bases, with 12 bases remaining between them. CDR3 length equals 14 residues. The germline V gene has CDR1 SGHRS and CDR2 YFSETQ.

This clonotype has only a few counts. The J gene is TRBJ2-7, the V gene TRBV4-2; D ambiguous. The CDR3 is 14 residues long. Trimming took off 0 bases at V and 0 bases at J, with 6 bases between the two ends. CDR1 is LGHNA and CDR2 is YNFKEQ in the germline V gene. The CDR3 DNA reads TGTGCCAGCAGCCAAGAACACCTCTCCTACGAGCAGTACTTC. Translating gives CASSQEHLSYEQYF.

The chain couples TRBV4-2 to TRBJ2-3, with 9 nucleotides matching TRBD2. V lost 0 bases and J lost 4; bases outside the gene matches: 8. CDR3 length: 17 residues. Germline V gives CDR1 LGHNA, CDR2 YNFKEQ. CDR3: CASSQDTIAGEADTQYF. The CDR3 coding sequence is TGTGCCAGCAGCCAAGATACGATAGCGGGAGAGGCAGATACGCAGTATTTT.

This clonotype appeared a few times. The chain is built from TRBV6-7 and TRBJ1-2, with D uncertain. TRBV6-7 is recorded as an ORF, its role being uncertain. The germline V and J ends were trimmed by 6 bases and 4 bases, with 15 bases remaining between them. This CDR3 region has 14 residues. The CDR3 DNA follows: TGTGCCAGCAGCGTCCGACCATCAACCTATGGCTACACCTTC. It specifies CASSVRPSTYGYTF.

The chain recombines TRBV12-3 or TRBV12-4 with TRBJ1-2, with 7 positions matching TRBD1. Trimming took 6 bases from V and 7 from J; bases not matched to a gene: 8. The CDR3 sequence is 13 residues long. The CDR3 DNA reads as TGTGCCAGCAGCCAGGACAGGACTATTGGCTACACCTTC. This encodes CASSQDRTIGYTF.

V usage is TRBV28 and J usage is TRBJ2-7, with 7 bases that match TRBD1. After removal of 3 bases from V and 0 bases from J, the junction contained 8 bases not matched to a gene. CDR1 is MDHEN and CDR2 is SYDVKM in the germline V gene. This CDR3 comprises 16 residues. CDR3 DNA sequence: TGTGCCAGCAGTTTCCCCTTGGACAGGAGCTCCTACGAGCAGTACTTC. Residues: CASSFPLDRSSYEQYF.

This clonotype has only a few counts. The chain joins TRBV4-2 to TRBJ2-5; D remains unclear. Trimming cost V 3 bases and J 1 base, with 9 bases left between them. Germline V CDR1 and CDR2: LGHNA, YNFKEQ. The CDR3 has 14 amino acids. The CDR3 coding sequence is TGTGCCAGCAGCCATCCAGGACCCCAAGAGACCCAGTACTTC. Translating gives CASSHPGPQETQYF.

The chain's CDR3 is CASSLTPTGANYGYTF. For the CDR3, the DNA is TGTGCCAGCAGTTTAACCCCGACAGGAGCTAACTATGGCTACACCTTC. The chain carries TRBV12-3 or TRBV12-4 and TRBJ1-2; perhaps TRBD1 as D (6 bases). V was pared by 2 bases and J by 0 bases, with 13 bases between. The CDR3 runs 16 residues.

This clonotype has only one observation. The chain is built from TRBV20-1 and TRBJ2-3; 10 bases match TRBD2. This CDR3 is 18 amino acids long. CDR1 is DFQATT, CDR2 SNEGSKA, per germline (reference sequence). Trimming at V came to 1 base and at J to 0 bases, leaving 10 bases not matched to a gene. Here the CDR3 reads CSARVPSGSPGSTDTQYF. CDR3 nucleotide sequence: TGCAGTGCTAGAGTACCTAGCGGGAGCCCGGGGAGCACAGATACGCAGTATTTT.

Remarks on this clonotype: Compared with germline, one end of the junction differs, possibly owing to a read error. The rearrangement joins TRBV7-2 to TRBJ2-7; D is ambiguous. The CDR3 runs 13 residues. Germline CDR1 and CDR2: SGHTA and FQGNSA. CDR3 DNA sequence: TGTGCCAGCAGATTAGGACCAACCTACGAGCAGTACTTC. Translated, it gives CASRLGPTYEQYF. The whole variable domain, filled in from reference TRBV7-2 and TRBJ2-7, reads GAGVSQSPSNKVTEKGKDVELRCDPISGHTALYWYRQSLGQGLEFLIYFQGNSAPDKSGLPSDRFSAERTGGSVSTLTIQRTQQEDSAVYLCASRLGPTYEQYFGPGTRLTVT.

The chain uses TRBV9 and TRBJ2-1; 7 bases are a match to TRBD2. This CDR3 comprises 16 residues. Trimming at V came to 4 bases and at J to 4 bases, leaving 11 bases not matched to a gene. The germline gives CDR1 SGDLS, CDR2 YYNGEE. The CDR3 sequence is CASSPQGAGRYNEQFF. Here the CDR3 DNA reads TGTGCCAGCAGCCCGCAGGGAGCGGGGCGATACAATGAGCAGTTCTTC.

The genes are TRBV9 and TRBJ2-1; 13 nucleotides align to TRBD2. The J call is doubtful: the DNA matches TRBJ2-7 better. CDR3 size: 15 residues. Germline V gives CDR1 SGDLS, CDR2 YYNGEE. Written as DNA, the CDR3 is TGTGCCAGCAGCGGCGGACTAGCGGGAGCCAATGAGCAGTACTTC. It translates to CASSGGLAGANEQYF.

Comment on this clonotype: The junction shows a germline mismatch at one end, possibly a read error. The chain joins TRBV20-1 to TRBJ2-1; 7 bases line up with TRBD1. The V gene's germline CDR1 is DFQATT and CDR2 SNEGSKA (reference sequence). The CDR3 consists of 15 residues. The CDR3 region has the DNA TGCTGTGCTAGAGTGGGTGACAAAGGGGGCCAGGAGCAGTTCTTC. Encoded protein: CCARVGDKGGQEQFF.

The chain uses TRBV25-1 and TRBJ2-7, with D perhaps assigned TRBD1 or TRBD2 (7 bases each). In germline, CDR1 is MGHDK, CDR2 SYGVNS. The CDR3 runs 16 residues. V shed 3 bases and J shed 4 bases, with 19 bases lying between them. The CDR3 here is CASSDLRGEGKYEQYF. CDR3 nucleotide sequence: TGTGCCAGCAGTGACCTCAGGGGGGAGGGCAAATACGAGCAGTACTTC.

This clonotype was observed once. CDR3 protein: CSVMTGTTHYEQYF. DNA of the CDR3: TGCAGCGTGATGACCGGGACGACTCATTACGAGCAGTACTTC. The chain employs TRBV29-1 and TRBJ2-7; tentatively, D is TRBD1 or TRBD2 (5 bases each). V was clipped by 6 bases and J by 4 bases, with 19 bases between them. CDR1 is SQVTM and CDR2 is ANQGSEA in the germline V gene. There are 14 residues in the CDR3.

This clonotype was seen a handful of times. V usage is TRBV5-1 and J usage is TRBJ2-1; D is tentatively TRBD1 or TRBD2 (5 bases each). The V gene lost 3 bases and the J gene lost 9 bases, with 19 bases spanning the gap. In germline, CDR1 is SGHRS, CDR2 YFSETQ. CDR3 length: 15 amino acids. CDR3 sequence: CASSSYSGAGTEQFF. The CDR3 DNA sequence: TGCGCCAGCAGCTCTTACTCCGGGGCCGGTACTGAGCAGTTCTTC.

This clonotype appeared a few times. The chain combines TRBV30 with TRBJ1-1, with no clear D. CDR1 and CDR2 (germline): GTSNPN, SVGIG (reference sequence). Trimming took 3 bases from V and 3 from J, leaving 11 bases between them. The CDR3 is 13 residues long. The CDR3 nucleotides are TGTGCCTGGAGCGACGACCACTACACTGAAGCTTTCTTT. It translates to CAWSDDHYTEAFF.

V usage is TRBV6-5 and J usage is TRBJ2-5; tentatively, D is TRBD2 (6 bases). The CDR3 sequence is 15 residues long. The V end was cut by 0 bases, the J end by 5 bases, with 13 bases between. CDR1 is MNHEY, CDR2 SVGAGI, per germline. The CDR3 here is CASSYSQTSQETQYF. The CDR3 DNA follows: TGTGCCAGCAGTTACTCCCAGACTAGTCAGGAGACCCAGTACTTC.

This clonotype showed up just a few times. This chain joins TRBV3-1 and TRBJ2-1; 10 bases fit TRBD2. The J call is doubtful: the DNA matches TRBJ2-7 better. In germline, CDR1 is LGHDT, CDR2 YNNKEL (reference sequence). This CDR3 contains 19 residues. The CDR3 coding sequence is TGTGCCAGCAGCCGAGAAGGTAGCGGGGGGACCAGCTCCTACAATGAGCAGTACTTC. Encoded protein: CASSREGSGGTSSYNEQYF.

For the CDR3, the DNA is TGTGCCAGCAGTGGGGTGACAGGCAACTACGAGCAGTACTTC. Translating gives CASSGVTGNYEQYF. The chain links TRBV27 to TRBJ2-7; possibly TRBD1 for D (6 bases). This CDR3 comprises 14 residues. Germline assignment: CDR1 MNHEY and CDR2 SMNVEV (reference sequence). Deletions cut 5 bases from V and 3 bases from J, with 14 bases between.

This clonotype turned up a few times. This chain joins TRBV7-9 and TRBJ2-3; no reliable D call. The CDR3 is made up of 14 amino acids. Germline values: CDR1 SEHNR, CDR2 FQNEAQ (reference sequence). Between the trimmed V and J ends, which lost 3 bases and 4 bases, there was a span of 11 bases. The CDR3 coding sequence is TGTGCCAGCAGCTTTGAGAGGCTTGCAGATACGCAGTATTTT. Its protein product is CASSFERLADTQYF.

This clonotype is a singleton in its sample. The V and J genes are TRBV5-1 and TRBJ1-1; D might be TRBD1 (5 bases). The V end was cut by 2 bases, the J end by 3 bases, with 14 bases between. The CDR3 runs 15 residues. Germline V gene data show CDR1 as SGHRS and CDR2 as YFSETQ. The CDR3 reads CASSFSEQEDTEAFF. CDR3 nucleotides: TGCGCCAGCAGCTTTTCCGAACAGGAGGACACTGAAGCTTTCTTT.

The chain couples TRBV6-1 to TRBJ2-3; 8 bases map to TRBD2. The germline V gene has CDR1 MNHNS and CDR2 SASEGT. V gave up 4 bases and J gave up 8 bases; unmatched junction bases: 5. This CDR3 is built from 13 residues. The CDR3 DNA is TGTGCCAGCAGTGGGACTAGCCATGTTACGCAGTATTTT. Its protein product is CASSGTSHVTQYF.

CDR3 nucleotide sequence: TGTGCCAGCAGCCAACGCAGATACAATGAGCAGTTCTTC. It encodes CASSQRRYNEQFF. The chain uses TRBV14 and TRBJ2-1, with no clear D. The V gene's germline CDR1 is SGHDN and CDR2 FVKESK. This CDR3 region has 13 residues. V was pared by 2 bases and J by 4 bases, with 6 bases between.

The chain employs TRBV20-1 and TRBJ1-5; a weak D match, TRBD1 (6 bases). Trimming took 5 bases from V and 7 from J, leaving 21 bases between them. CDR1 is DFQATT and CDR2 is SNEGSKA in the germline V gene (reference sequence). This CDR3 contains 15 residues. CDR3 protein: CSALDQGQGGQPQHF. The CDR3 DNA reads TGCAGTGCTTTAGACCAGGGGCAGGGAGGCCAGCCCCAGCATTTT.

This clonotype appeared once. This rearrangement joins TRBV21-1 to TRBJ1-2; the D call in the table, TRBD1, was not verified against the DNA. TRBV21-1 constitutes a pseudogene. This CDR3 is 16 amino acids long. The CDR3 reads CASSLSPGTGDYGYTF. CDR3 sequence (DNA): TGTGCCAGCAGCCTTTCACCCGGGACAGGGGACTATGGCTACACCTTC.